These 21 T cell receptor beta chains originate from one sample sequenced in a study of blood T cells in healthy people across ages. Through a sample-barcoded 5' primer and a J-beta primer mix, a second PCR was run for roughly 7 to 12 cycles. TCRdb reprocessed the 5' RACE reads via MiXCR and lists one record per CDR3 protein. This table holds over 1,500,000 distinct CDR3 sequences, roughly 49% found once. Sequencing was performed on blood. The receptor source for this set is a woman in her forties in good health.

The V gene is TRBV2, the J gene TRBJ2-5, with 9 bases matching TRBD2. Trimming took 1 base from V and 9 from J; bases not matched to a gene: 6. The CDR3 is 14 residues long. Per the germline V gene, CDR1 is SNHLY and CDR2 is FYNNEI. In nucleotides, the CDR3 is TGTGCCAGCAGTGAAGGACTAGCGGCAGTGGCCCAGTACTTC. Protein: CASSEGLAAVAQYF.

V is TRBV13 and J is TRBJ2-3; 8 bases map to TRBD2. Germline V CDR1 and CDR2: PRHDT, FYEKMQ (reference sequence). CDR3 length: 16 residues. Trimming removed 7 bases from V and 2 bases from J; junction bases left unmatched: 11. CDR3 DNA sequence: TGTGCCAGCAATCTCAGAGCGGGGGAGTACACAGATACGCAGTATTTT. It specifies CASNLRAGEYTDTQYF. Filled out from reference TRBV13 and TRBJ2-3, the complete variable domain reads AAGVIQSPRHLIKEKRETATLKCYPIPRHDTVYWYQQGPGQDPQFLISFYEKMQSDKGSIPDRFSAQQFSDYHSELNMSSLELGDSALYFCASNLRAGEYTDTQYFGPGTRLTVL.

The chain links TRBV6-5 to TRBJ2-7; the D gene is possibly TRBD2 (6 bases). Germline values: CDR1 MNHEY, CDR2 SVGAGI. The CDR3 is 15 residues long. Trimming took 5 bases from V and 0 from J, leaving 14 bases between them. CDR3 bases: TGTGCCAGCAGTCCTCGGGTGGGGGGCTCCTACGAGCAGTACTTC. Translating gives CASSPRVGGSYEQYF.

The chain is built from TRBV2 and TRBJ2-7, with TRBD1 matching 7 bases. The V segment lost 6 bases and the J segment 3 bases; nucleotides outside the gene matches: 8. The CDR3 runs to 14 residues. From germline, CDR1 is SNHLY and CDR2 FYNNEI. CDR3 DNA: TGTGCCAGCAGGTTAGACAGGGTAGTCTACGAGCAGTACTTC. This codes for CASRLDRVVYEQYF.

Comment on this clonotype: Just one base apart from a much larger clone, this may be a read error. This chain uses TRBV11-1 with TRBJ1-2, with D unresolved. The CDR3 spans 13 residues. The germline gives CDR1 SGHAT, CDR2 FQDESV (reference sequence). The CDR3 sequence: CASSSRSNYGHTF. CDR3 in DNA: TGTGCCAGCAGCTCCCGGTCCAACTATGGCCACACCTTC.

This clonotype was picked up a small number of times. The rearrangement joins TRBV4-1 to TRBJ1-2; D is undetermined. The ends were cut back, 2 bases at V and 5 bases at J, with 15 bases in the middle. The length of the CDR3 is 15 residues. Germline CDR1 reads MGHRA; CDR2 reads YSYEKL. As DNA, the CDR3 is TGCGCCAGCAGCCAAACTGACTCGGGTCAATATGGCTACACCTTC. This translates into CASSQTDSGQYGYTF.

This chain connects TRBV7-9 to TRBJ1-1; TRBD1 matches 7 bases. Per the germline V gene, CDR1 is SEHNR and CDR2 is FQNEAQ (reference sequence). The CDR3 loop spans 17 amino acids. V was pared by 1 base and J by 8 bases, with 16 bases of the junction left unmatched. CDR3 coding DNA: TGTGCCAGCAGCTTAGTTGGACAGGCGAGCCCCAAACGCGAAGCTTTCTTT. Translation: CASSLVGQASPKREAFF.

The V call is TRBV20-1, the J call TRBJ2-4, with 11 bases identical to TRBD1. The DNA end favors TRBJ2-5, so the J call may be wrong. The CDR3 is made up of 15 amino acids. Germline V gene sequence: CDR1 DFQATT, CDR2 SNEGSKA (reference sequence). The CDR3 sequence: CSAFSDRGLPETQYF. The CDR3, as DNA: TGCAGTGCCTTTTCGGACAGGGGGCTTCCAGAGACCCAGTACTTC.

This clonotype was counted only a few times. The DNA of the CDR3 is TGCGCCAGCAGCCAAGGAACCAGGGATCAGCCCCAGCATTTT. Protein sequence: CASSQGTRDQPQHF. The V and J genes are TRBV4-3 and TRBJ1-5, with D perhaps matching TRBD1 (5 bases). V was shortened by 1 base and J by 5 bases, with 9 bases between the two germline ends. The germline CDR1 and CDR2 sequences are LGHNA and YSLEER. CDR3 length equals 14 residues.

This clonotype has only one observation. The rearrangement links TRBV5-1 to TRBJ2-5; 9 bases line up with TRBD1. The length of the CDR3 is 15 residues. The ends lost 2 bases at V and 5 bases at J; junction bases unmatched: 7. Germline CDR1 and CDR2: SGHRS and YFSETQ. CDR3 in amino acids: CASSLQGAQGETQYF. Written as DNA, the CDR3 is TGCGCCAGCAGCTTACAGGGGGCGCAGGGGGAGACCCAGTACTTC.

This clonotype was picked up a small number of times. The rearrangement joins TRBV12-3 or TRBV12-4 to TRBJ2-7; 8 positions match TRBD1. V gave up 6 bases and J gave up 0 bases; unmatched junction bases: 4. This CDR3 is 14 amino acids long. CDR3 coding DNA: TGTGCCAGCAGACGGACAGGGTTCTCCTACGAGCAGTACTTC. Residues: CASRRTGFSYEQYF.

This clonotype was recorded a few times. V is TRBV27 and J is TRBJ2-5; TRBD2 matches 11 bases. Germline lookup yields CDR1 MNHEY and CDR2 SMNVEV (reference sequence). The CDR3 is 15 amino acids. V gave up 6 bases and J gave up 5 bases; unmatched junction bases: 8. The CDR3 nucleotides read TGTGCCAGCAGCTTTACCTCTAGCGGGGGGGAGACCCAGTACTTC. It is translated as CASSFTSSGGETQYF.

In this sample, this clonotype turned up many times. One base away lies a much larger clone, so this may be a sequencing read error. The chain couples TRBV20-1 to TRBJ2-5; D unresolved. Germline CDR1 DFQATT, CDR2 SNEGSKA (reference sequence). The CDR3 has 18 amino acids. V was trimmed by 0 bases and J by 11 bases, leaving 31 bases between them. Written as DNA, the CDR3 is TGCAGTGCTAGAGATTATGGCTCCACCTCTTCTTCTCCTAATGAGCAGTACTTC. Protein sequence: CSARDYGSTSSSPNEQYF.

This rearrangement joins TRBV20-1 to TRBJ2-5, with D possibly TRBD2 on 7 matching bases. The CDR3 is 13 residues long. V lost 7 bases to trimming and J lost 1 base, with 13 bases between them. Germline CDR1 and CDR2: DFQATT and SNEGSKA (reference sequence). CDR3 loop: CSGTGGFQETQYF. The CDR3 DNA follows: TGCAGTGGGACGGGGGGCTTCCAAGAGACCCAGTACTTC.

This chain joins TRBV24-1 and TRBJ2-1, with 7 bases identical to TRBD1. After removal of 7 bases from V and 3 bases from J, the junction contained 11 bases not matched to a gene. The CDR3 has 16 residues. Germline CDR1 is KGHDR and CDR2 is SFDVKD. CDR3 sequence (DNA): TGTGCCACCAGCCAGCGGCGGGCAGGGGGCTACAATGAGCAGTTCTTC. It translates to CATSQRRAGGYNEQFF.

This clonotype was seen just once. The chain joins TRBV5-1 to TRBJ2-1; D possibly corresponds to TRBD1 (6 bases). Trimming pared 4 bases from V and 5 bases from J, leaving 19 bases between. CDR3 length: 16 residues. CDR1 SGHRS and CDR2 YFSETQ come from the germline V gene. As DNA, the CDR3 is TGCGCCAGCAGCCCCCGACAGGTCCCTCCTGACAATGAGCAGTTCTTC. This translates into CASSPRQVPPDNEQFF.

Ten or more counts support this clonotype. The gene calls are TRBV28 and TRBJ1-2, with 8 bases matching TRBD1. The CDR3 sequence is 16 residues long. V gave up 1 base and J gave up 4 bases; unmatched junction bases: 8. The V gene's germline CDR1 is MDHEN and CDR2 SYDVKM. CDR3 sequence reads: CASSLFSGQGTYGYTF. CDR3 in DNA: TGTGCCAGCAGTTTATTTTCCGGACAGGGTACCTATGGCTACACCTTC.

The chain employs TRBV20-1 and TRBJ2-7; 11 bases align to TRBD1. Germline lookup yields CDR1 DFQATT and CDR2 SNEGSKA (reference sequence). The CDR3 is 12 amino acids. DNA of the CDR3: TGCAGCTTACCTGGACAGGGGGCCGAGCAGTACTTC. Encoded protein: CSLPGQGAEQYF.

CDR3 amino acids: CASSQDRLGAQETQYF. The CDR3 DNA is TGCGCCAGCAGCCAAGATAGGTTGGGGGCCCAAGAGACCCAGTACTTC. This chain links TRBV4-3 with TRBJ2-5; tentative D call: TRBD1 (6 bases). The germline V and J ends were trimmed by 0 bases and 1 base, with 12 bases remaining between them. This CDR3 comprises 16 residues. From germline, CDR1 is LGHNA and CDR2 YSLEER.

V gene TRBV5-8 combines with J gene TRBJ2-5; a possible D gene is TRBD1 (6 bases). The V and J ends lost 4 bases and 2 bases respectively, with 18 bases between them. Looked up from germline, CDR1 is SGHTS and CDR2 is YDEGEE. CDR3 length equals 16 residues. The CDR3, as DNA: TGTGCCAGCAGCCGTTGGGGGCGACCAGAACAAGAGACCCAGTACTTC. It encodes CASSRWGRPEQETQYF.

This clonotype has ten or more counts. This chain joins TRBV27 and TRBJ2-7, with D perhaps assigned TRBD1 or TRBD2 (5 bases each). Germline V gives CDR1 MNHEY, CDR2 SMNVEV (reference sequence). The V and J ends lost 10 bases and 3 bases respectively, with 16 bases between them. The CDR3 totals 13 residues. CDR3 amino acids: CATAGTELYEQYF. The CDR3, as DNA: TGTGCCACCGCAGGGACGGAGCTCTACGAGCAGTACTTC.